These 22 T cell receptor beta chains share one sample of origin, sequenced in a study of CD8 T cells in Susac syndrome. RNA amounts of roughly 0.45 to 1 ug underwent reverse transcription with random hexamers. From the immunoSEQ multiplex PCR reads, TCRdb called clonotypes with MiXCR, one entry per CDR3 protein. The data hold around 120,000 distinct CDR3 sequences, with about 95% observed a single time. Sequenced: CD4+ T cells from PBMCs. The origin of the receptors is a human donor with multiple sclerosis.

The chain uses TRBV5-6 and TRBJ1-4; 10 nucleotides align to TRBD1. Germline trimming cut 1 base from V and 7 bases from J; bases unmatched to any gene: 7. The germline V gene has CDR1 SGHDT and CDR2 YYEEEE. The CDR3 is made up of 16 amino acids. The CDR3 region is CASSLRQGASGEKLFF. The CDR3 DNA sequence: TGTGCCAGCAGCTTGCGACAGGGGGCGAGTGGTGAAAAACTGTTTTTT.

This chain links TRBV15 with TRBJ2-2; no clear D. From germline, CDR1 is LNHNV and CDR2 YYDKDF (reference sequence). V dropped 6 bases and J dropped 7 bases, with 12 bases sitting between them. This CDR3 contains 13 residues. The CDR3 region has the DNA TGTGCCACCAGACTCGCCTCGGTCGGGGAGCTGTTTTTT. Its protein product is CATRLASVGELFF.

The genes are TRBV3-1 and TRBJ2-4; no clear D gene. Germline CDR1 and CDR2: LGHDT and YNNKEL (reference sequence). V dropped 5 bases and J dropped 2 bases, with 10 bases sitting between them. The length of the CDR3 is 14 residues. Here the CDR3 reads CASSSEYPKNIQYF. The CDR3 coding sequence is TGTGCCAGCAGCTCGGAGTACCCCAAAAACATTCAGTACTTC.

The chain recombines TRBV6-2 or TRBV6-3 with TRBJ2-1; D is ambiguous. The CDR3 contains 14 residues. Trimming cost V 6 bases and J 9 bases, with 18 bases left between them. The germline V gene encodes CDR1 MNHEY and CDR2 SVGEGT. This CDR3 is CASSPLPTDPEQFF. The CDR3 DNA sequence: TGTGCCAGCAGCCCACTACCCACCGATCCTGAGCAGTTCTTC.

V is TRBV19 and J is TRBJ2-2; 9 bases fit TRBD1. This CDR3 has 15 amino acids. Looked up from germline, CDR1 is LNHDA and CDR2 is SQIVND (reference sequence). With V trimmed by 6 bases and J by 0 bases, 2 bases remained unmatched. The CDR3 loop is CASRQGASNTGELFF. In DNA form, the CDR3 reads TGTGCCAGTAGACAGGGGGCATCGAACACCGGGGAGCTGTTTTTT.

For the CDR3, the DNA is TGTGCCATCAGTCCCCGGGTGGATCAGCCCCAGCATTTT. It specifies CAISPRVDQPQHF. This chain connects TRBV10-3 to TRBJ1-5; D unresolved. The germline V gene has CDR1 ENHRY and CDR2 SYGVKD. CDR3 length: 13 residues. V lost 5 bases to trimming and J lost 5 bases, with 10 bases between them.

The chain combines TRBV4-2 with TRBJ1-2; D call uncertain. This CDR3 contains 16 residues. From germline, CDR1 is LGHNA and CDR2 YNFKEQ. Trimming shortened V by 4 bases and J by 3 bases, and 18 bases separated the two germline ends. The CDR3 DNA reads TGTGCCAGCAGCCTAGCTTCGGGGAACCTCGACTATGGCTACACCTTC. This encodes CASSLASGNLDYGYTF.

The J gene is TRBJ1-1, the V gene TRBV6-2 or TRBV6-3, with D perhaps matching TRBD1 (6 bases). V shed 5 bases and J shed 1 base, with 8 bases lying between them. There are 13 residues in the CDR3. The germline V gene encodes CDR1 MNHEY and CDR2 SVGEGT. In DNA, the CDR3 is TGTGCCAGCAGTGCCAGGGGGAACACTGAAGCTTTCTTT. Amino acid sequence: CASSARGNTEAFF.

The chain has TRBV19 and TRBJ2-2, with a possible D match to TRBD1 (6 bases). Trimming took 8 bases from V and 0 from J, leaving 7 bases between them. The CDR3 sequence is 13 residues long. Germline CDR1 is LNHDA and CDR2 is SQIVND (reference sequence). As DNA, the CDR3 is TGTGCCAGTGGGACATCGAACACCGGGGAGCTGTTTTTT. It encodes CASGTSNTGELFF.

This clonotype came up once. The rearrangement links TRBV24-1 to TRBJ2-2, with D unclear. Germline assignment: CDR1 KGHDR and CDR2 SFDVKD. V lost 5 bases, J lost 6 bases, and 6 bases lay in between. The CDR3 is 12 amino acids. The CDR3 DNA is TGTGCCACCAGTGCTGGCGCCGGGGAGCTGTTTTTT. Amino acids: CATSAGAGELFF.

Only one count was recorded for this clonotype. This CDR3 is CASSLNPSNQPQHF. The CDR3 DNA is TGTGCCAGCAGCTTAAACCCTAGCAATCAGCCCCAGCATTTT. This rearrangement joins TRBV7-2 to TRBJ1-5; D uncertain. V lost 2 bases to trimming and J lost 0 bases, with 5 bases between them. CDR3 length equals 14 residues. Germline lookup yields CDR1 SGHTA and CDR2 FQGNSA.

The chain recombines TRBV10-3 with TRBJ1-1; maybe TRBD1 (6 bases). The CDR3 has 11 residues. V shed 5 bases and J shed 10 bases, with 11 bases lying between them. Germline-derived CDR1 and CDR2 are ENHRY and SYGVKD. CDR3: CAISSGVGAFF. Here the CDR3 DNA reads TGTGCCATCAGTTCAGGGGTCGGAGCTTTCTTT.

The rearrangement links TRBV7-9 to TRBJ1-5; D possibly corresponds to TRBD1 (6 bases). Trimming pared 4 bases from V and 5 bases from J, leaving 9 bases between. Germline CDR1 and CDR2: SEHNR and FQNEAQ (reference sequence). The CDR3 covers 13 residues. CDR3 in amino acids: CASSWGTYQPQHF. CDR3 sequence (DNA): TGTGCCAGCAGCTGGGGGACATATCAGCCCCAGCATTTT.

The chain has TRBV29-1 and TRBJ2-5; D not resolved. There are 12 residues in the CDR3. CDR1 and CDR2 from the germline V gene are SQVTM and ANQGSEA. V dropped 1 base and J dropped 3 bases, with 6 bases sitting between them. The CDR3 spells CSVEGQKETQYF. CDR3 bases: TGCAGCGTTGAAGGCCAGAAAGAGACCCAGTACTTC.

The gene calls are TRBV7-9 and TRBJ1-4; no clear D. Trimming took off 2 bases at V and 8 bases at J, with 12 bases between the two ends. The V gene's germline CDR1 is SEHNR and CDR2 FQNEAQ (reference sequence). The CDR3 extends over 14 amino acids. The CDR3 loop reads CASSLRAEGEKLFF. The CDR3 region has the DNA TGTGCCAGCAGCTTAAGGGCAGAGGGCGAAAAACTGTTTTTT.

The rearrangement joins TRBV29-1 to TRBJ1-1, with D uncertain. The germline V and J ends were trimmed by 5 bases and 7 bases, with 11 bases remaining between them. Germline V gene sequence: CDR1 SQVTM, CDR2 ANQGSEA. The CDR3 length is 11 residues. The CDR3, as DNA: TGCAGCGTTCGGGCAGACCTTGAAGCTTTCTTT. This sequence encodes CSVRADLEAFF.

The V and J genes are TRBV10-3 and TRBJ1-5; 11 bases agree with TRBD1. The CDR3 has 15 amino acids. Germline V gene sequence: CDR1 ENHRY, CDR2 SYGVKD. The V and J ends lost 2 bases and 9 bases, in that order; junction bases with no gene match: 6. CDR3 bases: TGTGCCATCAGTGAGGCCGGGACAGGGGGTCTGCCCCAGCATTTT. As protein: CAISEAGTGGLPQHF.

The chain joins TRBV12-3 or TRBV12-4 to TRBJ1-5; weak D call: TRBD1 (6 bases). This CDR3 has 14 residues. V was cut by 7 bases and J by 4 bases, with 14 bases left in between. The CDR3 is CASTRGQANQPQHF. The CDR3 DNA is TGTGCCAGCACCAGGGGACAAGCGAATCAGCCCCAGCATTTT.

This clonotype was observed a few times. This chain links TRBV12-3 or TRBV12-4 with TRBJ1-5, with 8 bases lining up with TRBD1. This CDR3 region has 14 residues. J was trimmed by 5 bases and V by 3 bases; bases with no gene match: 3. The CDR3 coding sequence is TGTGCCAGCAGTTTGCTACAGGGGGATCAGCCCCAGCATTTT. Protein sequence: CASSLLQGDQPQHF.

The J gene is TRBJ2-2, the V gene TRBV29-1, with 10 positions matching TRBD1. V was pared by 6 bases and J by 0 bases, with 1 base of the junction left unmatched. Germline loops: CDR1 SQVTM, CDR2 ANQGSEA. The CDR3 contains 14 residues. CDR3 region: CSVGTGANTGELFF. Written as DNA, the CDR3 is TGCAGCGTAGGGACAGGGGCGAACACCGGGGAGCTGTTTTTT.

This clonotype was counted a single time. The J gene is TRBJ2-1, the V gene TRBV20-1; possible D gene TRBD2, 6 bases. Deletions cut 5 bases from V and 7 bases from J, with 15 bases between. This CDR3 has 13 amino acids. Per the germline V gene, CDR1 is DFQATT and CDR2 is SNEGSKA (reference sequence). The CDR3 protein is CSASRRALNEQFF. The CDR3, as DNA: TGCAGTGCTTCTCGGAGGGCCTTGAATGAGCAGTTCTTC.

The V gene is TRBV10-3, the J gene TRBJ1-2, with 9 bases matching TRBD1. The V and J ends lost 6 bases and 5 bases, in that order; junction bases with no gene match: 1. Germline CDR1 reads ENHRY; CDR2 reads SYGVKD. This CDR3 is 12 amino acids long. The CDR3: CAISGTGYGYTF. DNA for the CDR3: TGTGCCATCAGCGGGACAGGGTATGGCTACACCTTC.